The 27 T cell receptor beta chains below were found in one sample sequenced in a study of shared clonotypes between healthy human individuals (TCRdb year 2020). Library preparation used the immunoSEQ multiplex PCR assay. Entries here come from immuneACCESS through TCRdb and include only in-frame sequences with V and J called. Some clones fail to appear in such tables; in the studies checked, an unresolved V gene covers under half of the shortfall, and the cause of the remainder is unknown. The sample contains around 700,000 clones, 72% of them found a single time. Around 2% of the sample goes to the ten largest clones. The material sequenced was memory CD4+ T cells sorted from blood. Interpreted using the paper, the cell subset or site label stands for: CD45RA-negative fraction. These receptor sequences come from a woman aged 25-40 years in good health.

The table lists this clone with a few counts. V gene TRBV7-2 combines with J gene TRBJ1-1; 9 bases align to TRBD1. With V trimmed by 4 bases and J by 1 base, 10 bases remained unmatched. The CDR3 totals 17 residues. Germline V gene sequence: CDR1 SGHTA, CDR2 FQGNSA. CDR3 sequence (DNA): TGTGCCAGCAGCTCTCGACCTCCGGGACAGGGGAACACTGAAGCTTTCTTT. This sequence encodes CASSSRPPGQGNTEAFF.

This clone was counted a single time. CDR3: CASSGEVGETQYF. CDR3 DNA sequence: TGTGCCAGCAGTGGAGAGGTTGGAGAGACCCAGTACTTC. The V gene is TRBV2, the J gene TRBJ2-5; D unresolved. Germline CDR1 and CDR2: SNHLY and FYNNEI. Trimming removed 4 bases at V and 4 bases at J, with 10 bases between. The CDR3 runs 13 residues.

This clone was observed a single time. V is TRBV7-9 and J is TRBJ2-1, with 10 bases matching TRBD2. There are 16 residues in the CDR3. Germline V gives CDR1 SEHNR, CDR2 FQNEAQ (reference sequence). The V gene end was trimmed by 1 base and the J gene end by 4 bases; junction bases not matched to a gene: 4. The CDR3 coding sequence is TGTGCCAGCAGCTTAGGAGCGGGAGGGCCTTACAATGAGCAGTTCTTC. This translates into CASSLGAGGPYNEQFF.

This clone was seen just once. This rearrangement joins TRBV6-6 to TRBJ2-5; D uncertain. The germline gives CDR1 MNHNY, CDR2 SVGAGI (reference sequence). Trimming stripped 2 bases from V and 5 bases from J, with 6 bases between. This CDR3 is built from 12 residues. The CDR3 coding sequence is TGTGCCAGCAGTTACGAGTACGAGACCCAGTACTTC. This encodes CASSYEYETQYF.

The V call is TRBV4-2, the J call TRBJ2-1; D is ambiguous. Germline loops: CDR1 LGHNA, CDR2 YNFKEQ. V gave up 2 bases and J gave up 0 bases, with 8 bases separating them. The CDR3 is 15 residues long. The CDR3 nucleotides read TGTGCCAGCAGCCAAACTCCGGGCTCCTACAATGAGCAGTTCTTC. Translating it yields CASSQTPGSYNEQFF.

This chain joins TRBV5-1 and TRBJ1-1; D is ambiguous. CDR3 length: 14 amino acids. CDR1 is SGHRS, CDR2 YFSETQ, per germline. The germline V and J ends were trimmed by 3 bases and 1 base, with 10 bases remaining between them. CDR3 DNA sequence: TGCGCCAGCAGCTCGCATCCGGGGAACACTGAAGCTTTCTTT. It encodes CASSSHPGNTEAFF.

This chain joins TRBV28 and TRBJ1-4, with D perhaps matching TRBD1 (5 bases). The V end was cut by 5 bases, the J end by 6 bases, with 13 bases between. Germline V gene lookup returns CDR1 MDHEN and CDR2 SYDVKM. CDR3 size: 14 residues. In DNA, the CDR3 is TGTGCCAGCAGTGTTGGGGGAAGGGATGAAAAACTGTTTTTT. Protein sequence: CASSVGGRDEKLFF.

The CDR3 is CAVGRGPDTQYF. The CDR3 nucleotides are TGTGCCGTGGGTCGGGGCCCAGATACGCAGTATTTT. The rearrangement joins TRBV27 to TRBJ2-3; D assignment may be TRBD1 or TRBD2 (5 bases each). Germline CDR1 MNHEY, CDR2 SMNVEV (reference sequence). V was pared by 11 bases and J by 4 bases, with 13 bases between. The CDR3 is 12 amino acids.

This clone was detected ten times or more. The CDR3 spells CASSYRGGGSGSRGELFF. The CDR3 region has the DNA TGTGCCAGCAGCTACCGGGGCGGTGGTAGCGGGAGTAGGGGGGAGCTGTTTTTT. The chain employs TRBV11-2 and TRBJ2-2, with 9 bases identical to TRBD2. Unmatched junction bases numbered 17, after V lost 4 bases and J lost 8 bases. The CDR3 contains 18 residues. Germline CDR1 is SGHAT and CDR2 is FQNNGV.

The gene calls are TRBV5-1 and TRBJ2-1, with D possibly called TRBD1 or TRBD2 (5 bases each). Germline V lookup: CDR1 SGHRS, CDR2 YFSETQ. The V gene lost 1 base and the J gene lost 5 bases, with 7 bases spanning the gap. This CDR3 is built from 13 residues. The CDR3 sequence: CASSLWGHNEQFF. In nucleotides, the CDR3 is TGCGCCAGCAGCTTGTGGGGACACAATGAGCAGTTCTTC.

This chain connects TRBV28 to TRBJ1-1, with unresolved D. Trimming took off 3 bases at V and 5 bases at J, with 10 bases between the two ends. The CDR3 sequence is 13 residues long. The germline V gene has CDR1 MDHEN and CDR2 SYDVKM. The CDR3 nucleotides read TGTGCCAGCAGTTTTAATCGTAGGACTGAAGCTTTCTTT. Its translation is CASSFNRRTEAFF.

The gene calls are TRBV28 and TRBJ1-5; D call uncertain. The germline V gene encodes CDR1 MDHEN and CDR2 SYDVKM. Deletions cut 6 bases from V and 2 bases from J, with 14 bases between. This CDR3 is 15 amino acids long. The CDR3 DNA reads as TGTGCCAGCAGAATGGGTCCTCCCGGCAATCAGCCCCAGCATTTT. This codes for CASRMGPPGNQPQHF.

V gene TRBV6-5 combines with J gene TRBJ1-2; D not resolved. Germline V lookup: CDR1 MNHEY, CDR2 SVGAGI. Trimming took off 0 bases at V and 6 bases at J, with 11 bases between the two ends. The CDR3 covers 14 residues. The CDR3 coding sequence is TGTGCCAGCAGTTACTCCTCCACAGCAGATGGCTACACCTTC. It is translated as CASSYSSTADGYTF.

The rearrangement joins TRBV7-9 to TRBJ2-3, with no clear D. Trimming took off 7 bases at V and 6 bases at J, with 11 bases between the two ends. CDR1 SEHNR and CDR2 FQNEAQ come from the germline V gene (reference sequence). The CDR3 has 12 amino acids. CDR3 residues: CASTNLMDTQYF. The DNA of the CDR3 is TGTGCCAGCACCAACCTGATGGATACGCAGTATTTT.

With regard to this clone: Other DNA sequences of this sample code for an identical CDR3. The chain is built from TRBV6-1 and TRBJ1-2; D might be TRBD1 (6 bases). From germline, CDR1 is MNHNS and CDR2 SASEGT. This CDR3 is built from 15 residues. Between the trimmed V and J ends, which lost 0 bases and 2 bases, there was a span of 10 bases. CDR3 DNA sequence: TGTGCCAGCAGTGAAGCGCCACAGGGAAACTATGGCTACACCTTC. Its protein product is CASSEAPQGNYGYTF.

This chain connects TRBV27 to TRBJ1-1; D is possibly TRBD1 (5 bases). Germline V gene lookup returns CDR1 MNHEY and CDR2 SMNVEV (reference sequence). V lost 1 base to trimming and J lost 5 bases, with 17 bases between them. The CDR3 totals 16 residues. The CDR3 DNA reads as TGTGCCAGCAGTTTATTCGGGGGGTCGGTGGGAACTGAAGCTTTCTTT. It encodes CASSLFGGSVGTEAFF.

This clone came up a few times. The gene calls are TRBV4-2 and TRBJ1-1; D ambiguous. The CDR3 contains 15 residues. The germline V gene encodes CDR1 LGHNA and CDR2 YNFKEQ. Trimming took off 1 base at V and 5 bases at J, with 14 bases between the two ends. The CDR3 is CASSQGREWGTEAFF. CDR3 in DNA: TGTGCCAGCAGCCAAGGGAGGGAATGGGGTACTGAAGCTTTCTTT.

As concerns this clone: This sample also contains other DNA sequences that code for the same CDR3. V and J are TRBV7-9 and TRBJ1-2; D is ambiguous. Trimming removed 5 bases at V and 4 bases at J, with 8 bases between. From germline, CDR1 is SEHNR and CDR2 FQNEAQ (reference sequence). CDR3 length: 12 residues. CDR3 region: CASSVESYGYTF. The CDR3 DNA reads TGTGCCAGCAGCGTCGAAAGCTATGGCTACACCTTC.

In this sample, this clone turned up a few times. This chain links TRBV19 with TRBJ2-7; 11 bases are a match to TRBD1. The CDR3 totals 14 residues. V shed 10 bases and J 4 bases; nucleotides not matched to a gene: 9. From germline, CDR1 is LNHDA and CDR2 SQIVND (reference sequence). CDR3 nucleotides: TGTGCCACCGCAACCGGGACAGGGGGTTACGAGCAGTACTTC. Encoded protein: CATATGTGGYEQYF.

This clone came up many times. This sequence joins TRBV28 and TRBJ2-7; D unresolved. CDR1 is MDHEN and CDR2 is SYDVKM in the germline V gene. V was cut by 3 bases and J by 2 bases, with 11 bases left in between. The CDR3 consists of 14 residues. CDR3 sequence: CASSFYGGAYEQYF. In DNA, the CDR3 is TGTGCCAGCAGTTTTTATGGCGGAGCCTACGAGCAGTACTTC.

This clone was found once. This rearrangement joins TRBV5-8 to TRBJ2-1, with D perhaps being TRBD1 or TRBD2 (5 bases each). Trimming took off 2 bases at V and 3 bases at J, with 15 bases between the two ends. CDR1 and CDR2 (germline): SGHTS, YDEGEE. CDR3 length equals 16 residues. The CDR3 loop reads CASSLSGRRYYNEQFF. CDR3 sequence (DNA): TGTGCCAGCAGCTTATCGGGGCGGCGTTACTACAATGAGCAGTTCTTC.

This clone was recorded only once. The chain recombines TRBV6-4 with TRBJ2-3; 9 positions agree with TRBD1. V lost 5 bases, J lost 3 bases, and 9 bases stayed unmatched. The CDR3 covers 16 residues. Germline V gene lookup returns CDR1 MRHNA and CDR2 SNTAGT. The DNA for the CDR3 is TGTGCCAGCAGTTCATACAGGGGGCGAGAGACAGATACGCAGTATTTT. Its protein product is CASSSYRGRETDTQYF.

Only a few counts were recorded for this clone. The chain is built from TRBV6-5 and TRBJ1-5; D remains ambiguous. CDR1 and CDR2 from the germline V gene are MNHEY and SVGAGI. Deletions cut 6 bases from V and 5 bases from J, with 14 bases between. CDR3 length equals 14 residues. The CDR3 is CASSSLGKDQPQHF. CDR3 bases: TGTGCCAGCAGCTCACTGGGGAAGGATCAGCCCCAGCATTTT.

A few counts support this clone. In DNA, the CDR3 is TGTGCCAGCGGGGAGGGAAGCGAGCAGTTCTTC. This sequence encodes CASGEGSEQFF. The V call is TRBV7-9, the J call TRBJ2-1; 7 nucleotides line up with TRBD2. Germline trimming cut 8 bases from V and 10 bases from J; bases unmatched to any gene: 5. The germline V gene encodes CDR1 SEHNR and CDR2 FQNEAQ (reference sequence). This CDR3 is 11 amino acids long.

The chain combines TRBV5-1 with TRBJ2-7; D perhaps matches TRBD2 (5 bases). This CDR3 is 14 amino acids long. Germline V gene sequence: CDR1 SGHRS, CDR2 YFSETQ. Trimming removed 0 bases from V and 6 bases from J, with 13 bases in between. CDR3 nucleotide sequence: TGCGCCAGCAGCTTGGAACTAGTCTCGGGCGAGCAGTACTTC. Residues: CASSLELVSGEQYF.

The gene calls are TRBV27 and TRBJ1-5; 8 bases match TRBD1. This CDR3 comprises 15 residues. CDR1 and CDR2 (germline): MNHEY, SMNVEV (reference sequence). V gave up 4 bases and J gave up 2 bases; unmatched junction bases: 4. The CDR3: CASSSDRGRNQPQHF. DNA of the CDR3: TGTGCCAGCAGTTCTGACAGGGGACGCAATCAGCCCCAGCATTTT.

This chain connects TRBV18 to TRBJ2-7, with D perhaps being TRBD1 or TRBD2 (6 bases each). This CDR3 is 15 amino acids long. Trimming cost V 4 bases and J 6 bases, with 19 bases left between them. CDR1 is KGHSH, CDR2 LQKENI, per germline. The CDR3 region has the DNA TGTGCCAGCTCACTTAACCGAGGGGGAGGAGGCGAGCAGTACTTC. It yields the protein CASSLNRGGGGEQYF.